What follows are 3 T cell receptor beta chains derived from one specimen sequenced in a study of OX40 agonist ivuxolimab in advanced cancers. Clones were read by immunoSEQ multiplex PCR, and TCRdb kept only the in-frame ones, dropping some. The sample comprises about 80,000 clones, around four fifths of which are singletons, and just under 25% rests with the top ten. The sequenced sample was CD4+ or CD8+ T cells sorted from blood, obtained in a trial of the OX40 agonist ivuxolimab. The receptors originated from an adult with an advanced solid tumor such as melanoma, head and neck, liver or kidney cancer.

As DNA, the CDR3 is TGTGCCAGCAGTTTAAAAGCGGGGGCCCCCCCCGGGGAGCTGTTTTTT. Translation gives CASSLKAGAPPGELFF. The V call is TRBV27, the J call TRBJ2-2; 8 bases are a match to TRBD2. There are 16 residues in the CDR3. With 2 bases clipped from V and 6 bases from J, the junction kept 8 bases outside the gene matches. Germline V CDR1 and CDR2: MNHEY, SMNVEV (reference sequence).

This clone was found a few times. The sample holds other DNA sequences that translate to the same CDR3. This chain links TRBV19 with TRBJ1-5; D gene uncertain. The CDR3 length is 13 residues. V shed 4 bases and J shed 3 bases, with 7 bases lying between them. Germline CDR1 and CDR2: LNHDA and SQIVND (reference sequence). DNA for the CDR3: TGTGCCAGTAGTAAAACAGTCAATCAGCCCCAGCATTTT. Protein: CASSKTVNQPQHF. The full variable domain, its missing parts supplied by reference TRBV19 and TRBJ1-5, is DGGITQSPKYLFRKEGQNVTLSCEQNLNHDAMYWYRQDPGQGLRLIYYSQIVNDFQKGDIAEGYSVSREKKESFPLTVTSAQKNPTAFYLCASSKTVNQPQHFGDGTRLSIL.

Only a few counts were recorded for this clone. This chain uses TRBV30 with TRBJ1-4; D call uncertain. CDR3 size: 14 residues. CDR1 and CDR2 (germline): GTSNPN, SVGIG (reference sequence). V lost 0 bases, J lost 3 bases, and 8 bases lay in between. The CDR3 DNA sequence: TGTGCCTGGAGTGTATTGGCCTCTAATGAAAAACTGTTTTTT. It yields the protein CAWSVLASNEKLFF. Complete variable domain (other parts from reference TRBV30 and TRBJ1-4): SQTIHQWPATLVQPVGSPLSLECTVEGTSNPNLYWYRQAAGRGLQLLFYSVGIGQISSEVPQNLSASRPQDRQFILSSKKLLLSDSGFYLCAWSVLASNEKLFFGSGTQLSVL.